Listed here are 11 T cell receptor beta chains from one sample, sequenced in a study of T cell changes during pregnancy in multiple sclerosis. Clones were sequenced by immunoSEQ multiplex PCR, and TCRdb holds only the in-frame ones, with some missing. The sample has over 50,000 clones, approximately 90% seen once. Material: peripheral blood, obtained in the first trimester of pregnancy. These receptors originate from a female donor in good health, enrolled as a control in a pregnancy study.

The chain has TRBV27 and TRBJ2-7; 7 bases map to TRBD1. The length of the CDR3 is 14 residues. Germline V gene data show CDR1 as MNHEY and CDR2 as SMNVEV (reference sequence). After removal of 4 bases from V and 4 bases from J, the junction contained 7 bases not matched to a gene. The CDR3 nucleotides read TGTGCCAGCAGTTCCCCCGGGACAGTGTACGAGCAGTACTTC. Its protein is CASSSPGTVYEQYF.

V and J are TRBV6-6 and TRBJ1-2; D not certain. The CDR3 is made up of 13 amino acids. CDR1 MNHNY and CDR2 SVGAGI come from the germline V gene (reference sequence). The V and J ends lost 0 bases and 7 bases respectively, with 9 bases between them. As DNA, the CDR3 is TGTGCCAGCAGTTACTCTGGGCTCTCTGGCTACACCTTC. Translating gives CASSYSGLSGYTF.

V and J are TRBV7-2 and TRBJ2-4, with 8 bases fitting TRBD2. The V and J ends lost 5 bases and 6 bases, in that order; junction bases with no gene match: 6. CDR1 SGHTA and CDR2 FQGNSA come from the germline V gene. There are 14 residues in the CDR3. CDR3 sequence (DNA): TGTGCCAGCAGCGGGGGACTAGAGGTAAACATTCAGTACTTC. This sequence encodes CASSGGLEVNIQYF.

This clone was found a few times. The chain employs TRBV7-3 and TRBJ1-2, with no clear D. Germline lookup yields CDR1 SGHTA and CDR2 FQGTGA. V dropped 3 bases and J dropped 7 bases, with 12 bases sitting between them. This CDR3 has 13 residues. CDR3 region: CASSFTWEGGYTF. In nucleotides, the CDR3 is TGTGCCAGCAGCTTCACCTGGGAGGGTGGCTACACCTTC.

V usage is TRBV19 and J usage is TRBJ1-1, with TRBD1 matching over 9 bases. CDR1 and CDR2 from the germline V gene are LNHDA and SQIVND (reference sequence). CDR3 length: 15 residues. With V trimmed by 6 bases and J by 4 bases, 9 bases remained unmatched. CDR3 amino acids: CASRNTGGAFTEAFF. The CDR3 coding sequence is TGTGCCAGTAGGAACACAGGGGGCGCGTTCACTGAAGCTTTCTTT.

CDR3 sequence reads: CASRMMGQGILQQFF. For the CDR3, the DNA is TGTGCCAGCAGAATGATGGGACAGGGGATCCTTCAACAGTTCTTC. The rearrangement links TRBV5-4 to TRBJ2-1, with 10 positions matching TRBD1. CDR1 is SGHNT and CDR2 is YYREEE in the germline V gene (reference sequence). V shed 5 bases and J 13 bases; nucleotides not matched to a gene: 15. The CDR3 sequence is 15 residues long.

The rearrangement joins TRBV10-2 to TRBJ2-3, with D possibly matching TRBD2 (6 bases). The CDR3 contains 18 residues. Looked up from germline, CDR1 is WSHSY and CDR2 is SAAADI. Trimming removed 8 bases from V and 3 bases from J, with 27 bases in between. CDR3 DNA sequence: TGCGCCAGCTCCTTCCTAACTCAGCGGAGGGAAGTTACAGATACGCAGTATTTT. Translated: CASSFLTQRREVTDTQYF.

CDR3 DNA: TGTGCCAGCAGTTCCTGGACAGGGGGCGAGGGTATTTACTATGGCTACACCTTC. Its protein is CASSSWTGGEGIYYGYTF. V gene TRBV27 combines with J gene TRBJ1-2, with 11 nucleotides matching TRBD1. V gave up 4 bases and J gave up 3 bases; unmatched junction bases: 13. The germline gives CDR1 MNHEY, CDR2 SMNVEV (reference sequence). The CDR3 is 18 amino acids.

The rearrangement joins TRBV19 to TRBJ1-1; 10 positions match TRBD1. Germline V CDR1 and CDR2: LNHDA, SQIVND (reference sequence). This CDR3 has 13 residues. The V gene end was trimmed by 6 bases and the J gene end by 6 bases; junction bases not matched to a gene: 4. CDR3 coding DNA: TGTGCCAGTAGCACGGGACAGGGGTCTGAAGCTTTCTTT. Its translation is CASSTGQGSEAFF. Looking up the rest from reference TRBV19 and TRBJ1-1 gives the full variable domain: DGGITQSPKYLFRKEGQNVTLSCEQNLNHDAMYWYRQDPGQGLRLIYYSQIVNDFQKGDIAEGYSVSREKKESFPLTVTSAQKNPTAFYLCASSTGQGSEAFFGQGTRLTVV.

The J gene is TRBJ1-1, the V gene TRBV5-4; 9 nucleotides agree with TRBD1. The CDR3 length is 17 residues. Losses at the gene ends were 3 bases for V and 5 bases for J; bases not matched to a gene: 14. The germline gives CDR1 SGHNT, CDR2 YYREEE (reference sequence). The CDR3 bases are TGTGCCAGCAGCTCCCGGACACAGGGGGCGGAGTTGACTGAAGCTTTCTTT. Translation gives CASSSRTQGAELTEAFF.

The chain carries TRBV19 and TRBJ2-1; no definite D call. The CDR3 sequence is 15 residues long. Trimming removed 5 bases at V and 0 bases at J, with 11 bases between. Germline values: CDR1 LNHDA, CDR2 SQIVND (reference sequence). The CDR3 region has the DNA TGTGCCAGTAGTGCAGACTGGAGCTCCTACAATGAGCAGTTCTTC. Encoded protein: CASSADWSSYNEQFF.